The entry that follows covers one T cell receptor (beta chain) sequence. Its antigen remains unidentified. The data are from a study of long-term antiretroviral therapy in people with HIV. General study results and limits: HIV repertoires covered narrower CDR3 length ranges than controls did. Upon ART, diversity increased but remained lower than transplant donor controls. The study lacked data on ART adherence, viral resistance or therapy changes.

Assay version v3.0 of immunoSEQ was used, and it was run at survey level. Using immunoSEQ multiplex PCR, the repertoire was profiled, and TCRdb retains in-frame clones only, with some absent. The table records about 30,000 clones, approximately 85% of them present only once. Per individual, the PBMC samples numbered at least one pre-ART and at least two post-ART. The CDR3 contains 14 residues. Germline-derived CDR1 and CDR2 are LNHDA and SQIVND (reference sequence). Trimming removed 6 bases at V and 1 base at J, with 13 bases between. The sequence was obtained from a man aged 40-49 years with HIV. The V call is TRBV19, the J call TRBJ2-7; no firm D call. The material was unsorted PBMCs, obtained 3 years after starting antiretroviral therapy. CDR3 loop: CASSRISESYEQYF. In DNA, the CDR3 is TGTGCCAGTAGCAGGATCTCCGAGTCCTACGAGCAGTACTTC. The full variable domain, with the rest looked up from reference TRBV19 and TRBJ2-7, is DGGITQSPKYLFRKEGQNVTLSCEQNLNHDAMYWYRQDPGQGLRLIYYSQIVNDFQKGDIAEGYSVSREKKESFPLTVTSAQKNPTAFYLCASSRISESYEQYFGPGTRLTVT.